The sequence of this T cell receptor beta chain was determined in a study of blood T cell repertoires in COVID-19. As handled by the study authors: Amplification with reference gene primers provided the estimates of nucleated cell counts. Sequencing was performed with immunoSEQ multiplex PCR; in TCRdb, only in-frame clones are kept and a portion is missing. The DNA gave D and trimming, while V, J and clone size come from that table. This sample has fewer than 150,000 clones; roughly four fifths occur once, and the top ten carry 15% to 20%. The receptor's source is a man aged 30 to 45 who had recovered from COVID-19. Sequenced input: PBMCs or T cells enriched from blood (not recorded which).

CDR3 residues: CASSGTGSGDTDTQYF. The CDR3, as DNA: TGTGCCAGCAGCGGGACAGGCAGCGGAGACACAGATACGCAGTATTTT. The genes are TRBV3-1 (or the pseudogene TRBV3-2) and TRBJ2-3; 8 bases are shared with TRBD1. Germline V gene data show CDR1 as LGHDT and CDR2 as YNNKEL (reference sequence). The CDR3 runs to 16 residues. V was clipped by 5 bases and J by 2 bases; unmatched bases: 9.